This TCR beta chain was sequenced during a study of OX40 agonist ivuxolimab in advanced cancers. There are 16 residues in the CDR3. V lost 5 bases, J lost 4 bases, and 13 bases stayed unmatched. CDR1 MRHNA and CDR2 SNTAGT come from the germline V gene. TCRdb keeps only in-frame clones here, not all; method: immunoSEQ multiplex PCR. The sample holds 30,000 to 45,000 clones, 80% to 90% seen once. This clone was detected only once. The sequencing used CD4+ or CD8+ T cells sorted from blood, collected in a trial of the OX40 agonist ivuxolimab. The chain has TRBV6-4 and TRBJ2-5; TRBD2 matches 7 bases. This receptor was identified in an adult with an advanced solid tumor such as melanoma, head and neck, liver or kidney cancer. CDR3 sequence: CASSPRGESGTETQYF. The CDR3 DNA reads TGTGCCAGCAGTCCCCGAGGGGAGAGCGGGACAGAGACCCAGTACTTC.